Presented here are 7 T cell receptor beta chains from one specimen sequenced in a study of blood T cell repertoires in COVID-19. Only in-frame clones appear in the TCRdb table, and some are missing; sequencing was by immunoSEQ multiplex PCR. The repertoire holds some 150,000 clones, with 60% to 80% as singletons. Sequenced: PBMCs or T cells enriched from blood (not recorded which). The receptors here all came from a woman aged 45-60 years who had recovered from COVID-19.

This clone was counted a few times. The rearrangement links TRBV10-2 to TRBJ2-5; 8 bases are a match to TRBD1. J was trimmed by 5 bases and V by 6 bases; bases with no gene match: 8. Looked up from germline, CDR1 is WSHSY and CDR2 is SAAADI. The CDR3 runs 14 residues. Written as DNA, the CDR3 is TGCGCCAGCAGGGTCGGACAGGGCGCCGAGACCCAGTACTTC. Its protein is CASRVGQGAETQYF.

V is TRBV5-1 and J is TRBJ2-7, with D maybe TRBD2 (6 bases). The V gene lost 0 bases and the J gene lost 0 bases, with 13 bases spanning the gap. Germline assignment: CDR1 SGHRS and CDR2 YFSETQ. The length of the CDR3 is 16 residues. The CDR3 sequence is CASSLAGPAGSYEQYF. For the CDR3, the DNA is TGCGCCAGCAGCTTGGCAGGTCCAGCGGGCTCCTACGAGCAGTACTTC.

This clone was detected once. The chain is built from TRBV3-1 (or the pseudogene TRBV3-2) and TRBJ2-1, with a possible D match to TRBD1 (5 bases). The length of the CDR3 is 13 residues. V shed 2 bases and J shed 12 bases, with 14 bases lying between them. In germline, CDR1 is LGHDT, CDR2 YNNKEL (reference sequence). The DNA for the CDR3 is TGTGCCAGCAGCCAATTGGCGTCTAGGGGGCAGTTCTTC. Translation gives CASSQLASRGQFF.

This clone has a handful of counts. The chain uses TRBV5-1 and TRBJ1-5; TRBD1 might be the D (6 bases). The length of the CDR3 is 15 residues. Germline CDR1 reads SGHRS; CDR2 reads YFSETQ. V was clipped by 4 bases and J by 6 bases, with 17 bases between them. CDR3 amino acids: CASSPQPGDGQPQHF. The CDR3 nucleotides are TGCGCCAGCAGCCCGCAGCCAGGGGATGGTCAGCCCCAGCATTTT. Based on the CDR3 plus reference TRBV5-1 and TRBJ1-5, the full variable domain is KAGVTQTPRYLIKTRGQQVTLSCSPISGHRSVSWYQQTPGQGLQFLFEYFSETQRNKGNFPGRFSGRQFSNSRSEMNVSTLELGDSALYLCASSPQPGDGQPQHFGDGTRLSIL.

The rearrangement uses TRBV5-1 and TRBJ2-7; 7 bases line up with TRBD2. V dropped 7 bases and J dropped 7; count of bases not matched to a gene: 14. The length of the CDR3 is 14 residues. CDR1 SGHRS and CDR2 YFSETQ come from the germline V gene. The CDR3 loop reads CASHPQGGAWEQYF. The CDR3 DNA sequence: TGCGCCAGCCACCCCCAGGGAGGGGCCTGGGAGCAGTACTTC.

The gene calls are TRBV27 and TRBJ2-1; perhaps TRBD2 as D (6 bases). CDR1 is MNHEY, CDR2 SMNVEV, per germline (reference sequence). The CDR3 length is 15 residues. V was clipped by 8 bases and J by 4 bases, with 18 bases between them. CDR3 sequence reads: CASQFGAGIYNEQFF. The CDR3 DNA follows: TGTGCCAGCCAGTTTGGGGCGGGGATTTACAATGAGCAGTTCTTC.

V is TRBV25-1 and J is TRBJ2-3; 13 bases align to TRBD2. Trimming cost V 3 bases and J 5 bases; bases outside gene matches: 5. This CDR3 is 16 amino acids long. The V gene's germline CDR1 is MGHDK and CDR2 SYGVNS. CDR3 sequence (DNA): TGTGCCAGCAGTGATTCAAGACTAGCGGGGGGAGATACGCAGTATTTT. Protein sequence: CASSDSRLAGGDTQYF.